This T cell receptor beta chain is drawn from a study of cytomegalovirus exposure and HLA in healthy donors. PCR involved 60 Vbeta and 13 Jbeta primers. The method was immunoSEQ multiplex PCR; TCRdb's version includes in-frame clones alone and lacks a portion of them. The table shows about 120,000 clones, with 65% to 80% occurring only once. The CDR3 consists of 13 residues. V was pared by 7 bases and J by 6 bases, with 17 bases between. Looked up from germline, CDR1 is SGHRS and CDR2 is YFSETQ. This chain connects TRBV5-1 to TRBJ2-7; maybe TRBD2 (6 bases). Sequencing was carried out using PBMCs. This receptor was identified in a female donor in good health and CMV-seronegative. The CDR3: CASRSGDVSEQYF. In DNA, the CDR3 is TGCGCCAGCCGGTCGGGGGACGTAAGCGAGCAGTACTTC.